The 30 T cell receptor beta chains below come from one sample, sequenced in a study of response to subunit inactivated influenza vaccine. TCRdb ran MiXCR on the RT-PCR reads and lists one entry per CDR3 protein. The table has some 550,000 distinct CDR3 sequences, under 30% seen once. The sample was also linked to a second study, of T cells expressing NK-cell markers. As that report states: Making the TCR beta cDNA relied on 5'RACE template switching with UMIs.

The sample in question was CD4+ T cells sorted from PBMCs, obtained roughly 13 days after vaccination. The receptors stem from a man between 45 and 60 years old who received an inactivated influenza vaccine.

This clonotype was recorded at least ten times. The V gene is TRBV12-3 or TRBV12-4, the J gene TRBJ2-1; D gene ambiguous. The CDR3 consists of 12 residues. The V end was cut by 5 bases, the J end by 5 bases, with 7 bases between. The CDR3 is CASSRTDNEQFF. CDR3 in DNA: TGTGCCAGCAGTAGGACGGACAATGAGCAGTTCTTC.

This clonotype showed up many times. This chain uses TRBV5-1 with TRBJ1-1; 7 positions match TRBD1. V was pared by 6 bases and J by 1 base, with 6 bases of the junction left unmatched. CDR1 is SGHRS, CDR2 YFSETQ, per germline. CDR3 length equals 14 residues. The chain's CDR3 is CASIRDSKNTEAFF. Here the CDR3 DNA reads TGCGCCAGCATCAGGGACAGCAAGAACACTGAAGCTTTCTTT.

This sequence joins TRBV5-1 and TRBJ2-5, with D maybe TRBD2 (7 bases). V lost 3 bases to trimming and J lost 5 bases, with 20 bases between them. The CDR3 loop spans 16 amino acids. Germline-derived CDR1 and CDR2 are SGHRS and YFSETQ. In nucleotides, the CDR3 is TGCGCCAGCAGCTCTAACAATTGGGGGGGCTGGGAGACCCAGTACTTC. Protein product: CASSSNNWGGWETQYF. The full variable domain, rest sourced from reference TRBV5-1 and TRBJ2-5, is KAGVTQTPRYLIKTRGQQVTLSCSPISGHRSVSWYQQTPGQGLQFLFEYFSETQRNKGNFPGRFSGRQFSNSRSEMNVSTLELGDSALYLCASSSNNWGGWETQYFGPGTRLLVL.

The chain is built from TRBV20-1 and TRBJ2-1; TRBD2 matches 8 bases. Germline V lookup: CDR1 DFQATT, CDR2 SNEGSKA (reference sequence). J was trimmed by 3 bases and V by 5 bases; bases with no gene match: 12. This CDR3 is 16 amino acids long. The CDR3 nucleotides read TGCAGTGCTCCTTCCCCAGCGGGGGAGCACTACAATGAGCAGTTCTTC. This sequence encodes CSAPSPAGEHYNEQFF.

This clonotype was recorded at least ten times. V and J are TRBV5-1 and TRBJ1-1, with D unresolved. V lost 4 bases to trimming and J lost 9 bases, with 16 bases between them. The CDR3 extends over 13 amino acids. Per the germline V gene, CDR1 is SGHRS and CDR2 is YFSETQ. CDR3 protein: CASSKETLVQAFF. The CDR3 DNA sequence: TGCGCCAGCAGCAAGGAGACTTTGGTCCAAGCTTTCTTT.

The CDR3 loop is CASSLVAGVPNEQYF. CDR3 bases: TGTGCCAGCAGCTTAGTGGCGGGAGTCCCCAACGAGCAGTACTTC. The chain uses TRBV7-2 and TRBJ2-7, with 7 bases that match TRBD2. V was clipped by 1 base and J by 5 bases; unmatched bases: 8. Germline CDR1 SGHTA, CDR2 FQGNSA. The CDR3 spans 15 residues.

V is TRBV5-6 and J is TRBJ2-6; D may be TRBD2 (5 bases). Germline assignment: CDR1 SGHDT and CDR2 YYEEEE. V was pared by 4 bases and J by 2 bases, with 19 bases between. CDR3 length equals 18 residues. CDR3 protein: CASSEPGKPTPGANVLTF. The CDR3 nucleotides are TGTGCCAGCAGCGAACCGGGAAAGCCGACCCCTGGGGCCAACGTCCTGACTTTC. Full variable domain (remainder filled in from reference TRBV5-6 and TRBJ2-6): DAGVTQSPTHLIKTRGQQVTLRCSPKSGHDTVSWYQQALGQGPQFIFQYYEEEERQRGNFPDRFSGHQFPNYSSELNVNALLLGDSALYLCASSEPGKPTPGANVLTFGAGSRLTVL.

The genes are TRBV10-1 and TRBJ2-7, with a tentative D call TRBD1 (6 bases). Germline CDR1 reads WNHNN; CDR2 reads SYGVQD (reference sequence). V was pared by 2 bases and J by 3 bases, with 8 bases between. The CDR3 contains 13 residues. The CDR3, as DNA: TGCGCCAGCAGTGAGATCAGGGGCTACGAGCAGTACTTC. This encodes CASSEIRGYEQYF.

This sequence joins TRBV6-1 and TRBJ2-6; weak D call: TRBD1 (6 bases). This CDR3 contains 17 residues. Germline V gene data show CDR1 as MNHNS and CDR2 as SASEGT. Trimming left V 4 bases short and J 0 bases short, with 13 bases between. The CDR3 reads CASSAGQFTSGANVLTF. In DNA form, the CDR3 reads TGTGCCAGCAGTGCCGGACAGTTCACCTCTGGGGCCAACGTCCTGACTTTC.

This clonotype has more than one count but fewer than ten. The rearrangement uses TRBV2 and TRBJ2-7; 9 positions agree with TRBD1. J gave up 4 bases and V 8 bases, and 9 bases lay outside the gene matches. The CDR3 covers 14 residues. From germline, CDR1 is SNHLY and CDR2 FYNNEI. Here the CDR3 DNA reads TGTGCCAGCGGGGCGGGACAGGGTCGATACGAGCAGTACTTC. Translation: CASGAGQGRYEQYF.

This rearrangement joins TRBV14 to TRBJ2-1; 10 bases agree with TRBD2. CDR3 length equals 13 residues. The V gene end was trimmed by 2 bases and the J gene end by 9 bases; junction bases not matched to a gene: 1. Per the germline V gene, CDR1 is SGHDN and CDR2 is FVKESK. CDR3 sequence: CASSQRLAGEQFF. The CDR3 region has the DNA TGTGCCAGCAGCCAACGACTAGCGGGTGAGCAGTTCTTC.

In the case of this clonotype: One end of the junction fails to match germline, which may point to a read error. The chain uses TRBV12-3 or TRBV12-4 and TRBJ2-5; either TRBD1 or TRBD2 may fit D (5 bases each). CDR3 length: 13 residues. CDR3: CGSGPSGRETQYF. In DNA form, the CDR3 reads TGTGGCAGCGGCCCATCGGGGCGGGAGACCCAGTACTTC.

This clonotype was seen a few times. The chain employs TRBV7-9 and TRBJ1-1; TRBD1 matches at 12 bases. With 6 bases clipped from V and 7 bases from J, the junction kept 6 bases outside the gene matches. Germline V gene lookup returns CDR1 SEHNR and CDR2 FQNEAQ (reference sequence). This CDR3 has 14 amino acids. CDR3: CASRSGQGAGEAFF. Written as DNA, the CDR3 is TGTGCCAGCAGATCGGGACAGGGGGCAGGTGAAGCTTTCTTT.

This clonotype has ten or more counts. The chain recombines TRBV21-1 with TRBJ1-5; TRBD1, the D gene given by the table, was not confirmed from the DNA. TRBV21-1 represents a pseudogene. This CDR3 contains 17 residues. The CDR3: CASSKCGDRVRYQPQHF. The DNA of the CDR3 is TGTGCCAGCAGCAAATGCGGGGACAGGGTGCGGTACCAGCCCCAGCATTTT.

This chain connects TRBV13 to TRBJ2-3; 11 bases map to TRBD2. Trimming cost V 6 bases and J 8 bases; bases outside gene matches: 7. This CDR3 is 14 amino acids long. The germline CDR1 and CDR2 sequences are PRHDT and FYEKMQ (reference sequence). CDR3 DNA: TGTGCCAGCAGTCTTAGCGGGGGGGCCGCTACGCAGTATTTT. Translated, it gives CASSLSGGAATQYF.

This clonotype was counted between two and nine times. The chain combines TRBV12-3 or TRBV12-4 with TRBJ1-2; D gene unclear. V shed 3 bases and J shed 4 bases, with 12 bases lying between them. The CDR3 has 14 amino acids. The CDR3 sequence is CASSLVGTIYGYTF. Written as DNA, the CDR3 is TGTGCCAGCAGTTTGGTCGGCACTATCTATGGCTACACCTTC.

This clonotype was counted once. The chain recombines TRBV30 with TRBJ2-7, with D perhaps being TRBD1 or TRBD2 (5 bases each). Trimming removed 3 bases at V and 2 bases at J, with 14 bases between. From germline, CDR1 is GTSNPN and CDR2 SVGIG (reference sequence). The CDR3 totals 14 residues. The DNA for the CDR3 is TGTGCCTGGAGGGGACGACTGGGGCCCTACGAGCAGTACTTC. Translating it yields CAWRGRLGPYEQYF. Complete variable domain (other parts from reference TRBV30 and TRBJ2-7): SQTIHQWPATLVQPVGSPLSLECTVEGTSNPNLYWYRQAAGRGLQLLFYSVGIGQISSEVPQNLSASRPQDRQFILSSKKLLLSDSGFYLCAWRGRLGPYEQYFGPGTRLTVT.

In its sample, this clonotype was seen a few times. The rearrangement links TRBV11-2 to TRBJ2-1, with 15 bases that match TRBD2. The V segment lost 5 bases and the J segment 0 bases; nucleotides outside the gene matches: 8. This CDR3 has 19 residues. The germline V gene has CDR1 SGHAT and CDR2 FQNNGV. CDR3 residues: CASSGRTSGGASSYNEQFF. The DNA of the CDR3 is TGTGCCAGCAGCGGACGGACTAGCGGGGGGGCAAGCTCCTACAATGAGCAGTTCTTC. Full variable domain (outside the CDR3, taken from reference TRBV11-2 and TRBJ2-1): EAGVAQSPRYKIIEKRQSVAFWCNPISGHATLYWYQQILGQGPKLLIQFQNNGVVDDSQLPKDRFSAERLKGVDSTLKIQPAKLEDSAVYLCASSGRTSGGASSYNEQFFGPGTRLTVL.

This clonotype was observed a few times. This chain joins TRBV18 and TRBJ2-1; a weak D match, TRBD1 (6 bases). Germline CDR1 reads KGHSH; CDR2 reads LQKENI. The CDR3 loop spans 16 amino acids. Trimming stripped 3 bases from V and 0 bases from J, with 12 bases between. In DNA, the CDR3 is TGTGCCAGCTCACCCGGGACAAGGAGCTCCTACAATGAGCAGTTCTTC. This translates into CASSPGTRSSYNEQFF.

J is TRBJ2-7 and V is TRBV21-1; no DNA check was done on the table's D call, TRBD1. TRBV21-1 is labeled a pseudogene. The CDR3 sequence is 18 residues long. The DNA of the CDR3 is TGTGCCAGCAGCCCGAAGCCTGGGGCGGAGGGGTTCTCCTACGAGCAGTACTTC. Protein product: CASSPKPGAEGFSYEQYF.

V gene TRBV11-2 combines with J gene TRBJ2-3; D is unresolved. Trimming took off 1 base at V and 3 bases at J, with 14 bases between the two ends. The CDR3 covers 16 residues. From germline, CDR1 is SGHAT and CDR2 FQNNGV. The CDR3 here is CASSLGRLVGTDTQYF. The CDR3 DNA sequence: TGTGCCAGCAGCTTAGGACGGCTCGTCGGGACAGATACGCAGTATTTT.

This clonotype was recorded at least ten times. The V call is TRBV5-1, the J call TRBJ1-3; 7 nucleotides match TRBD1. With 0 bases clipped from V and 0 bases from J, the junction kept 3 bases outside the gene matches. CDR1 is SGHRS and CDR2 is YFSETQ in the germline V gene. This CDR3 is 16 amino acids long. The CDR3 sequence is CASSLAGTASGNTIYF. As DNA, the CDR3 is TGCGCCAGCAGCTTGGCCGGGACAGCCTCTGGAAACACCATATATTTT.

The chain is built from TRBV30 and TRBJ1-3; no clear D. CDR1 is GTSNPN and CDR2 is SVGIG in the germline V gene (reference sequence). The CDR3 runs to 14 residues. V dropped 3 bases and J dropped 1 base, with 10 bases sitting between them. In nucleotides, the CDR3 is TGTGCCTGGAGGGTACTAAGGTCTGGAAACACCATATATTTT. Its protein product is CAWRVLRSGNTIYF.

This clonotype was counted only a few times. This chain uses TRBV7-2 with TRBJ2-1; D is uncertain. Germline CDR1 is SGHTA and CDR2 is FQGNSA. The CDR3 covers 15 residues. V was shortened by 2 bases and J by 10 bases, with 18 bases between the two germline ends. The CDR3 coding sequence is TGTGCCAGCAGCTTAAAGGGCCTTGGCGTTGCCGAGCAGTTCTTC. This sequence encodes CASSLKGLGVAEQFF.

The gene calls are TRBV28 and TRBJ2-7; possibly TRBD1 or TRBD2 for D (8 bases each). In germline, CDR1 is MDHEN, CDR2 SYDVKM. V lost 5 bases and J 7 bases, leaving 24 bases between the germline ends. The CDR3 is 16 residues long. The CDR3 loop reads CASSSSGTGNVLEQYF. Written as DNA, the CDR3 is TGTGCCAGCAGTAGTAGCGGGACAGGCAACGTTCTGGAGCAGTACTTC. Together with reference TRBV28 and TRBJ2-7, the CDR3 gives the full variable domain: DVKVTQSSRYLVKRTGEKVFLECVQDMDHENMFWYRQDPGLGLRLIYFSYDVKMKEKGDIPEGYSVSREKKERFSLILESASTNQTSMYLCASSSSGTGNVLEQYFGPGTRLTVT.

J is TRBJ1-3 and V is TRBV12-3 or TRBV12-4; TRBD1 aligns across 8 bases. Unmatched junction bases numbered 5, after V lost 5 bases and J lost 2 bases. This CDR3 spans 15 amino acids. CDR3 region: CASSDQGAAGNTIYF. CDR3 bases: TGTGCCAGCAGTGATCAGGGGGCTGCTGGAAACACCATATATTTT.

A few counts support this clonotype. The genes are TRBV12-3 or TRBV12-4 and TRBJ1-5; D call uncertain. CDR3 size: 14 residues. V was clipped by 1 base and J by 3 bases, with 7 bases between them. The CDR3 bases are TGTGCCAGCAGTTTAGGGCCCCCCAATCAGCCCCAGCATTTT. Its translation: CASSLGPPNQPQHF.

This clonotype has a handful of counts. The rearrangement uses TRBV20-1 and TRBJ2-5; D gene unclear. The CDR3 has 12 amino acids. Germline assignment: CDR1 DFQATT and CDR2 SNEGSKA (reference sequence). V was cut by 7 bases and J by 2 bases, with 11 bases left in between. The CDR3 nucleotides read TGCAGTGGGTCTCGAAGACAAGAGACCCAGTACTTC. Its translation: CSGSRRQETQYF.

This clonotype was seen a handful of times. The rearrangement uses TRBV5-1 and TRBJ1-2; TRBD1 aligns across 7 bases. The CDR3 totals 16 residues. Germline CDR1 is SGHRS and CDR2 is YFSETQ. Trimming cost V 3 bases and J 1 base; bases outside gene matches: 9. CDR3 DNA: TGCGCCAGCAGCTCCACCGGGACAGAGATTAACTATGGCTACACCTTC. This translates into CASSSTGTEINYGYTF.

This clonotype was observed once. This chain joins TRBV20-1 and TRBJ1-5; 7 nucleotides line up with TRBD1. CDR3 length: 15 amino acids. J lost 5 bases, V lost 5 bases, and 12 bases had no gene match. Germline CDR1 reads DFQATT; CDR2 reads SNEGSKA (reference sequence). The CDR3 reads CSALLQGQFDQPQHF. DNA of the CDR3: TGCAGTGCTCTCCTCCAGGGACAGTTTGATCAGCCCCAGCATTTT.